The rows below give T cell receptor beta chains drawn from one sample of a study of neurological immune-mediated disorders. Via MiXCR, TCRdb re-called the 5' RACE reads, giving one row per CDR3 protein. The sample yields approximately 38,000 distinct CDR3 sequences, over 2% seen once. Material for sequencing was PBMCs. Receptor source: a man aged 50 to 60 with multiple sclerosis. Both conserved end residues are part of each CDR3. A D gene is named only where the DNA matches it firmly. Clone size is not always given. Where it is, it says once, few, many or a class for expanded clones.

>many|TRBJ2-3|TRBV29-1|.
CSGGDTQYF
TGCAGCGGGGGAGATACGCAGTATTTT
>many|TRBJ2-5|TRBV20-1|.
CSARRTGTETQYF
TGCAGTGCTAGACGCACGGGAACCGAGACCCAGTACTTC
>.|TRBJ1-6|TRBV10-3|.
CAISISGKGDSPLNF
TGTGCCATCAGTATCTCAGGGAAAGGAGATTCACCCCTCAACTTT
>many|TRBJ2-7|TRBV7-9|TRBD1
CASVDRDGRHEQYF
TGTGCCAGCGTCGACAGGGATGGTCGCCACGAGCAGTACTTC
>many|TRBJ2-2|TRBV27|TRBD2
CASSFGLAATGELFF
TGTGCCAGCAGTTTCGGGCTAGCGGCTACCGGGGAGCTGTTTTTT
>many|TRBJ2-5|TRBV7-2|.
CASSLAGQQETQYF
TGTGCCAGCAGCTTAGCCGGTCAACAAGAGACCCAGTACTTC
>few|TRBJ2-5|TRBV7-9|.
CASRYREDQYF
TGTGCCAGCAGATACCGGGAAGACCAGTACTTC
>many|TRBJ2-3|TRBV9|.
CASTARGGTDTQYF
TGTGCCAGCACAGCTAGGGGAGGCACAGATACGCAGTATTTT
>many|TRBJ1-3|TRBV9|.
CASSPNPTSGNTIYF
TGTGCCAGCAGCCCCAATCCCACCTCTGGAAACACCATATATTTT
>many|TRBJ2-3|TRBV6-5|TRBD2
CASSKGLGAQYF
TGTGCCAGCAGTAAGGGACTAGGGGCGCAGTATTTT
>few|TRBJ2-3|TRBV6-2/TRBV6-3|.
CASSQGGGRTDTQYF
TGTGCCAGCAGTCAAGGGGGGGGCCGCACAGATACGCAGTATTTT
>many|TRBJ2-5|TRBV5-6|.
CASSLGGRQETQYF
TGTGCCAGCAGCTTGGGTGGCAGGCAAGAGACCCAGTACTTC
>.|TRBJ2-5|TRBV7-2|.
CASSSGASQETQYF
TGTGCCAGCAGCTCGGGGGCCTCCCAAGAGACCCAGTACTTC
>many|TRBJ2-6|TRBV11-2|.
CASSKISGANVLTF
TGTGCCAGCAGCAAGATCTCTGGGGCCAACGTCCTGACTTTC
>many|TRBJ2-3|TRBV20-1|.
CSARWVGRGSTDTQYF
TGCAGTGCTAGGTGGGTGGGGCGGGGAAGCACAGATACGCAGTATTTT
>many|TRBJ1-2|TRBV5-1|.
CASSGLTDYGYTF
TGCGCCAGCAGCGGCTTGACAGACTATGGCTACACCTTC
>.|TRBJ1-5|TRBV12-3/TRBV12-4|.
CASSSRTVDQPQHF
TGTGCCAGCAGTTCGCGGACAGTAGATCAGCCCCAGCATTTT
>.|TRBJ1-3|TRBV18|TRBD1
CASSPTGTGLKFSGNTIYF
TGTGCCAGCTCACCTACCGGGACAGGCCTGAAGTTCTCTGGAAACACCATATATTTT
>.|TRBJ1-3|TRBV12-3/TRBV12-4|.
CASSRRGEPGRGNTIYF
TGTGCCAGCAGCCGTCGGGGGGAACCGGGACGCGGAAACACCATATATTTT
>many|TRBJ2-3|TRBV20-1|TRBD2
CSARASGGNGADTQYF
TGCAGTGCTAGAGCCAGCGGGGGAAACGGAGCAGATACGCAGTATTTT
>many|TRBJ2-6|TRBV6-5|.
CASSYSMNRAGGANVLTF
TGTGCCAGCAGTTACTCCATGAACAGGGCAGGTGGGGCCAACGTCCTGACTTTC
>many|TRBJ2-2|TRBV10-3|.
CAISEFYSPTNTGELFF
TGTGCCATCTCCGAGTTCTACAGCCCAACGAACACCGGGGAGCTGTTTTTT
>many|TRBJ2-1|TRBV9|.
CASSPLGGATYNEQFF
TGTGCCAGCAGCCCTCTCGGCGGGGCGACCTACAATGAGCAGTTCTTC
>many|TRBJ2-1|TRBV6-5|.
CASSRGTVQFF
TGTGCCAGCAGTAGAGGGACCGTGCAGTTCTTC
>many|TRBJ2-3|TRBV7-2|.
CASSSRGSGGSTSTDTQYF
TGTGCCAGCAGCTCCCGAGGGAGCGGCGGTTCAACTAGCACAGATACGCAGTATTTT
>many|TRBJ1-6|TRBV5-1|.
CASKALNSPLHF
TGCGCCAGCAAGGCTCTAAATTCACCCCTCCACTTT
>many|TRBJ2-2|TRBV5-5|.
CASSLQGRDTGELFF
TGTGCCAGCAGCTTGCAGGGGAGGGACACCGGGGAGCTGTTTTTT
>many|TRBJ1-4|TRBV9|.
CASSPEASTNEKLFF
TGTGCCAGCAGCCCAGAGGCTTCAACTAATGAAAAACTGTTTTTT
>many|TRBJ2-7|TRBV20-1|.
CSARGGLSYEQYF
TGCAGTGCTAGAGGAGGGTTATCCTACGAGCAGTACTTC
>many|TRBJ1-2|TRBV7-2|.
CASSLAGEGYTF
TGTGCCAGCAGCTTAGCGGGGGAGGGCTACACCTTC
>many|TRBJ1-6|TRBV20-1|.
CSARSQDSSLHF
TGCAGTGCTAGATCCCAGGACAGCTCTCTCCACTTT
>many|TRBJ1-5|TRBV5-6|.
CASSLNGWGAAPQHF
TGTGCCAGCAGCTTGAACGGATGGGGTGCAGCGCCCCAGCATTTT
>many|TRBJ2-4|TRBV6-6|TRBD1
CASSYPDREGDIQYF
TGTGCCAGCAGTTACCCGGACAGGGAAGGGGACATTCAGTACTTC
>many|TRBJ1-1|TRBV10-3|.
CAISDPKNTEAFF
TGTGCCATCAGTGACCCAAAGAACACTGAAGCTTTCTTT
>many|TRBJ1-5|TRBV20-1|.
CSARDRGESQPQHF
TGCAGTGCTAGAGATCGAGGGGAATCTCAGCCCCAGCATTTT
>few|TRBJ1-1|TRBV6-2/TRBV6-3|.
CASSYLDVNTEAFF
TGTGCCAGCAGTTACTTAGACGTCAACACTGAAGCTTTCTTT
>many|TRBJ2-3|TRBV5-1|.
CASSLLTGVGDTQYF
TGCGCCAGCAGCTTGCTTACCGGGGTAGGAGATACGCAGTATTTT
>many|TRBJ2-7|TRBV27|TRBD1
CASSRLRTGRVYEQYF
TGTGCCAGCAGTCGACTTAGGACAGGGAGAGTTTACGAGCAGTACTTC
>many|TRBJ1-3|TRBV10-2|.
CASTRGLDGNTIYF
TGCGCCAGCACACGGGGGCTTGACGGAAACACCATATATTTT
>many|TRBJ1-1|TRBV11-3|.
CASSLTGVNTEAFF
TGTGCCAGCAGCTTAACAGGAGTGAACACTGAAGCTTTCTTT
>many|TRBJ2-4|TRBV28|.
CASSFPRPAKNIQYF
TGTGCCAGCAGTTTCCCCAGGCCAGCCAAAAACATTCAGTACTTC
>many|TRBJ1-2|TRBV7-2|.
CASSRGQSYGYTF
TGTGCCAGCAGCCGTGGACAGAGCTATGGCTACACCTTC